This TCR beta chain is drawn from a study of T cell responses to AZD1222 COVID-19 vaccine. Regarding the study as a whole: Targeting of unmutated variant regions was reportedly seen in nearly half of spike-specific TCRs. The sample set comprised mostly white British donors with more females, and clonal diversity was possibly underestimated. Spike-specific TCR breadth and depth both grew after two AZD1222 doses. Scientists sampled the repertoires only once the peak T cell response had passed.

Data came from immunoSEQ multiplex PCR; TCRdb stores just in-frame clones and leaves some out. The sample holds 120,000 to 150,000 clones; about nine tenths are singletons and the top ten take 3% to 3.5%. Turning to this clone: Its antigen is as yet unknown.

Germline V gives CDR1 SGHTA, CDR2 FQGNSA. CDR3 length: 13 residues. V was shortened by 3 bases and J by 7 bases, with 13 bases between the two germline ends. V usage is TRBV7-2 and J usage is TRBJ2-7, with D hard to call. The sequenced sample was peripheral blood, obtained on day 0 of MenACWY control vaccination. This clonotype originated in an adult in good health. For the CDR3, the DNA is TGTGCCAGCAGCTTGGACGCGCATGGGGAGCAGTACTTC. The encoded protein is CASSLDAHGEQYF.